This T cell receptor (beta chain) appears in the sequencing data of a study of shared clonotypes between healthy human individuals. Study results and limitations: Generally, estimated richness proved larger in naive subsets than it did in memory subsets.

Sequencing used immunoSEQ multiplex PCR; TCRdb keeps in-frame clones, though not all of them. The table has roughly 1,100,000 clones, around 75% seen once. Comment on this clone: Its antigen is currently unknown.

The germline V gene has CDR1 LNHNV and CDR2 YYDKDF (reference sequence). This CDR3 contains 12 residues. Deletions cut 1 base from V and 6 bases from J, with 5 bases between. Specimen: memory CD4+ T cells sorted from blood. Subset defined: CD45RA-negative fraction. This receptor was obtained from a man younger than 30 in good health. V gene TRBV15 combines with J gene TRBJ2-3, with no clear D. This chain's CDR3 is CATSRVPDTQYF. CDR3 bases: TGTGCCACCAGCAGAGTACCCGATACGCAGTATTTT. Full variable domain (outside the CDR3, taken from reference TRBV15 and TRBJ2-3): DAMVIQNPRYQVTQFGKPVTLSCSQTLNHNVMYWYQQKSSQAPKLLFHYYDKDFNNEADTPDNFQSRRPNTSFCFLDIRSPGLGDTAMYLCATSRVPDTQYFGPGTRLTVL.